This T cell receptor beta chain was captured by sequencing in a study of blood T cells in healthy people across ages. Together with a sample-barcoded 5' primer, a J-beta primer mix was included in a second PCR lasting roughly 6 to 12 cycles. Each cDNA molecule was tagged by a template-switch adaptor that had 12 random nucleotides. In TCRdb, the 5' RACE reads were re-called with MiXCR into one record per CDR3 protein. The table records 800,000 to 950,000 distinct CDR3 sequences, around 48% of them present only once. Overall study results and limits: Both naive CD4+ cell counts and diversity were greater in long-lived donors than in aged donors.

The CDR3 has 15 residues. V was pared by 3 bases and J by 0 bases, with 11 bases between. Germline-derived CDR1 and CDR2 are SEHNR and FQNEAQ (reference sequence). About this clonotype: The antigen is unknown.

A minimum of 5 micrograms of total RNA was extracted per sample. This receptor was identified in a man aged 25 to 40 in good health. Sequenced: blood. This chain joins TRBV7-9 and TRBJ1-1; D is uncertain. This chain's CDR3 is CASSFKGTMNTEAFF. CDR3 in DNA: TGTGCCAGCAGCTTTAAGGGCACAATGAACACTGAAGCTTTCTTT. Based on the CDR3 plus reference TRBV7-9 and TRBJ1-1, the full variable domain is DTGVSQNPRHKITKRGQNVTFRCDPISEHNRLYWYRQTLGQGPEFLTYFQNEAQLEKSRLLSDRFSAERPKGSFSTLEIQRTEQGDSAMYLCASSFKGTMNTEAFFGQGTRLTVV.